This TCR beta chain is drawn from a study of immune cell composition in non-small cell lung cancer. Normal lung was sampled as far from the tumour as possible, at least 3 cm. Genomic DNA came from frozen unsorted single-cell suspensions. The length of the CDR3 is 14 residues. Germline V gene sequence: CDR1 SQVTM, CDR2 ANQGSEA. Trimming removed 3 bases from V and 5 bases from J; junction bases left unmatched: 9. Repertoires were generated with immunoSEQ multiplex PCR, while TCRdb's copy carries only in-frame clones and drops some. The sample yields thousands of clones, 67% seen once. General study points: Overall clonality, unlike maximal tumour-associated clone frequency, did not predict TIL reactivity.

This clone was counted only a few times. Its antigen is as yet unknown. This sequence originates from a human donor with non-small cell lung cancer. Material: non-adjacent lung tissue. The chain uses TRBV29-1 and TRBJ1-1; 7 bases map to TRBD1. The CDR3 DNA reads TGCAGCGTTGATAACACAGGGGCGGGAACTGAAGCTTTCTTT. As protein: CSVDNTGAGTEAFF.